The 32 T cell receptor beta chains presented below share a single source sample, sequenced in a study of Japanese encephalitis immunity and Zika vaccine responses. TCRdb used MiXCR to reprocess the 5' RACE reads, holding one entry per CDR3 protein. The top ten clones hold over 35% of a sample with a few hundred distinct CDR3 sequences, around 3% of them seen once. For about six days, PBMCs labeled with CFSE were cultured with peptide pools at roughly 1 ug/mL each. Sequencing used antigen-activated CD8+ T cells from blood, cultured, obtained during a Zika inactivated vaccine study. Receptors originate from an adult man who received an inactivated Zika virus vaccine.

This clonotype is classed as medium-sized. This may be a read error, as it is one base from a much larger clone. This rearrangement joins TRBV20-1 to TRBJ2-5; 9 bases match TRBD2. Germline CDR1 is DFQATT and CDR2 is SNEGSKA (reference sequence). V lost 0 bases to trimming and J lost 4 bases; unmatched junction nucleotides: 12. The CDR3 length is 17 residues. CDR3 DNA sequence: TGCAGTGCTAGAGATGGCGGGCTAGCGGGGAGGAGAGAGACCCAGTACTTC. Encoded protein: CSARDGGLAGRRETQYF.

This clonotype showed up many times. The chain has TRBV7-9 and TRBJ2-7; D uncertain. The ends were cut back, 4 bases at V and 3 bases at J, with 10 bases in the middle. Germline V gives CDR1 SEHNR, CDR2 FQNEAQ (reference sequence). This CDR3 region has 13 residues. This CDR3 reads CASSSKTIYEQYF. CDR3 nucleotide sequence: TGTGCCAGCAGCTCAAAGACAATCTACGAGCAGTACTTC.

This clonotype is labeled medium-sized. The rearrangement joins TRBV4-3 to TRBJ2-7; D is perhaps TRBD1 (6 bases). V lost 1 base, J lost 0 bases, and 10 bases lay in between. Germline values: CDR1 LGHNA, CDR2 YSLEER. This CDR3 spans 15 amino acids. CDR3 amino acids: CASSQVQDSSYEQYF. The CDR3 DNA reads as TGCGCCAGCAGCCAAGTCCAGGACAGCTCCTACGAGCAGTACTTC.

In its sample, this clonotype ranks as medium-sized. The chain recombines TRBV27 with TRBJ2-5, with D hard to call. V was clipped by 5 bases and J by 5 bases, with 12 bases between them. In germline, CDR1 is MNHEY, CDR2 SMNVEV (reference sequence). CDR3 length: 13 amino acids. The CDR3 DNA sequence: TGTGCCAGCAGTCGCTTTAATGCGGAGACCCAGTACTTC. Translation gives CASSRFNAETQYF.

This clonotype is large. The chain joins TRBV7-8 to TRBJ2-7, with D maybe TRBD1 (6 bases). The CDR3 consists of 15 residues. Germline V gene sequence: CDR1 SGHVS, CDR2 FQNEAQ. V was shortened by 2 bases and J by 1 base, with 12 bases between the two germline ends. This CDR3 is CASSLPRDTSYEQYF. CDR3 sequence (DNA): TGTGCCAGCAGCTTACCCCGGGACACGTCCTACGAGCAGTACTTC.

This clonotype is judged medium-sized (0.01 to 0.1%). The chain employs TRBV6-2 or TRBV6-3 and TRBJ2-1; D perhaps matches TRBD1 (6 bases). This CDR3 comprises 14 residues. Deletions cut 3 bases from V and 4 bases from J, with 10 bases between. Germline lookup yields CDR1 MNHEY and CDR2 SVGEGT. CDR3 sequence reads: CASSYGGEYNEQFF. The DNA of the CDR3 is TGTGCCAGCAGTTATGGGGGCGAGTACAATGAGCAGTTCTTC.

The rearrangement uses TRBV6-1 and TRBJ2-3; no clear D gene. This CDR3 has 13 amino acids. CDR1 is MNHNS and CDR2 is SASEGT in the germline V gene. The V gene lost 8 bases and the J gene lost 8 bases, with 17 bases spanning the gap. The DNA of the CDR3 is TGTGCCAGCTTGGTCAGGTACAGTCCTACGCAGTATTTT. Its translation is CASLVRYSPTQYF.

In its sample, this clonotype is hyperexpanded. The DNA of the CDR3 is TGTGCCAGCAGTCCCAAAGGGGGGTCCTTATACAATGAGCAGTTCTTC. This sequence encodes CASSPKGGSLYNEQFF. V is TRBV6-5 and J is TRBJ2-1; D possibly uses TRBD1 or TRBD2 (6 bases each). Germline V lookup: CDR1 MNHEY, CDR2 SVGAGI. The CDR3 sequence is 16 residues long. V was clipped by 5 bases and J by 4 bases, with 18 bases between them.

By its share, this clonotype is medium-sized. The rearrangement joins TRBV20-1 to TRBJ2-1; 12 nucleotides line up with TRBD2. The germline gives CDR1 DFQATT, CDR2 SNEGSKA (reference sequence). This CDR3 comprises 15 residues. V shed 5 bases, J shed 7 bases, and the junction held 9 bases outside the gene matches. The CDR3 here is CSASSGGALRNEQFF. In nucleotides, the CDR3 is TGCAGTGCTTCTAGCGGGGGGGCCTTACGGAATGAGCAGTTCTTC.

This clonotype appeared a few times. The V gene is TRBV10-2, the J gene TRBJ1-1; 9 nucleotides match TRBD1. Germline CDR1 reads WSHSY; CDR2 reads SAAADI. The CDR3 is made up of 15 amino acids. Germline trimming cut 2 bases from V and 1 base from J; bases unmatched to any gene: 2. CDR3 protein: CASSEGTGKNTEAFF. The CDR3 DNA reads TGCGCCAGCAGTGAGGGGACAGGGAAGAACACTGAAGCTTTCTTT.

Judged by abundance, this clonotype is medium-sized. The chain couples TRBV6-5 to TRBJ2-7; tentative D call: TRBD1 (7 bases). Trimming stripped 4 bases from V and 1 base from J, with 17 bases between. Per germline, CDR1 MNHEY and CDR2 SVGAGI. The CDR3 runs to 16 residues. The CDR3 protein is CASSFGGQTPSYEQYF. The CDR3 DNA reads TGTGCCAGCAGTTTCGGGGGACAGACTCCTTCCTACGAGCAGTACTTC.

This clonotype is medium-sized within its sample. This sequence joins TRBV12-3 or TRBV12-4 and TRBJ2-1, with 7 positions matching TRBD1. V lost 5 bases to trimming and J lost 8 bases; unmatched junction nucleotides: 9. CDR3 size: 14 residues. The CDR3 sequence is CASSRRQGSDEQFF. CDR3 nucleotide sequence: TGTGCCAGCAGTCGCCGACAGGGTTCAGATGAGCAGTTCTTC.

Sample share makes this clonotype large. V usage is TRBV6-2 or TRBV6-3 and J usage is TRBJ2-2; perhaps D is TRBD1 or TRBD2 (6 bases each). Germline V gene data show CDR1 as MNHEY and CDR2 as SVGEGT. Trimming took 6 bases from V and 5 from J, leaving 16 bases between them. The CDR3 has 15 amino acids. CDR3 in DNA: TGTGCCAGCAGACACCGGGGGCACGGAACCGGGGAGCTGTTTTTT. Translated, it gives CASRHRGHGTGELFF.

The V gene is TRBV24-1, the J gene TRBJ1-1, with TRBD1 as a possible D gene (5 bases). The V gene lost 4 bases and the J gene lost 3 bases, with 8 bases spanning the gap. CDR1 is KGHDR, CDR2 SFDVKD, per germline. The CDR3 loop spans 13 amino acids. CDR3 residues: CATSEGGYTEAFF. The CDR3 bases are TGTGCCACCAGTGAGGGGGGGTACACTGAAGCTTTCTTT.

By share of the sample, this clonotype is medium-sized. The CDR3 spells CASSTRDRGLGGYTF. The CDR3 coding sequence is TGTGCCAGCAGCACCCGGGACAGGGGGCTAGGGGGCTACACCTTC. This sequence joins TRBV7-8 and TRBJ1-2, with 12 bases identical to TRBD1. The CDR3 contains 15 residues. CDR1 is SGHVS and CDR2 is FQNEAQ in the germline V gene. V shed 5 bases, J shed 8 bases, and the junction held 9 bases outside the gene matches.

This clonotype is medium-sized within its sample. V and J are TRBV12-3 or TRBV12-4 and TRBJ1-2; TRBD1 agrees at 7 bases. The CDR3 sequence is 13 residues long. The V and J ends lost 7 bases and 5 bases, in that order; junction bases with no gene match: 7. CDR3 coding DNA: TGTGCCAGCACTTCAGGGGGGTGGTATGGCTACACCTTC. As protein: CASTSGGWYGYTF.

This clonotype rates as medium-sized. CDR3 bases: TGTGCCAGCAGCCAAGAATACAGGGGGCAATTTTACGAGCAGTACTTC. Protein sequence: CASSQEYRGQFYEQYF. The gene calls are TRBV3-1 and TRBJ2-7, with 9 bases identical to TRBD1. Trimming took 0 bases from V and 4 from J; bases not matched to a gene: 7. The CDR3 runs 16 residues. Germline V lookup: CDR1 LGHDT, CDR2 YNNKEL (reference sequence).

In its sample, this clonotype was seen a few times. The CDR3 nucleotides are TGTGCCAGCAGTTTAGGACAGGGTGGGTACGAGCAGTACTTC. Translation gives CASSLGQGGYEQYF. This chain joins TRBV28 and TRBJ2-7; 8 bases are a match to TRBD1. Germline V gene lookup returns CDR1 MDHEN and CDR2 SYDVKM. This CDR3 spans 14 amino acids. Germline trimming cut 2 bases from V and 4 bases from J; bases unmatched to any gene: 4. The full variable domain, completed using reference TRBV28 and TRBJ2-7, is DVKVTQSSRYLVKRTGEKVFLECVQDMDHENMFWYRQDPGLGLRLIYFSYDVKMKEKGDIPEGYSVSREKKERFSLILESASTNQTSMYLCASSLGQGGYEQYFGPGTRLTVT.

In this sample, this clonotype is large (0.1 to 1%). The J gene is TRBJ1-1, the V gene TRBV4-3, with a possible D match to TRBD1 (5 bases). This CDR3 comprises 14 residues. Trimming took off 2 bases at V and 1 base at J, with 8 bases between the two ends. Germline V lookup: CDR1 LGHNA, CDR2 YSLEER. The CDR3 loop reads CASSQTTENTEAFF. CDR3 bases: TGCGCCAGCAGCCAAACGACAGAGAACACTGAAGCTTTCTTT.

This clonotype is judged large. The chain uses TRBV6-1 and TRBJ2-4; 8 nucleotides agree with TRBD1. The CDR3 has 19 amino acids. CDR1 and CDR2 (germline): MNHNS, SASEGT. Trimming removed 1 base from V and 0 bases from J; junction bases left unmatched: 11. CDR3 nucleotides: TGTGCCAGCAGTGAAGGCAGAGATGGACAGGGAGTAGCCAAAAACATTCAGTACTTC. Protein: CASSEGRDGQGVAKNIQYF.

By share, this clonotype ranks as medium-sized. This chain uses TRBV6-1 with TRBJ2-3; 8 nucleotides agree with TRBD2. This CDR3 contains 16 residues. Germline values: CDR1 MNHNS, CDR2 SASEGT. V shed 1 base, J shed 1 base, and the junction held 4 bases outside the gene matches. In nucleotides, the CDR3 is TGTGCCAGCAGTGAAGGGGCGGGGGGAGGCACAGATACGCAGTATTTT. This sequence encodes CASSEGAGGGTDTQYF.

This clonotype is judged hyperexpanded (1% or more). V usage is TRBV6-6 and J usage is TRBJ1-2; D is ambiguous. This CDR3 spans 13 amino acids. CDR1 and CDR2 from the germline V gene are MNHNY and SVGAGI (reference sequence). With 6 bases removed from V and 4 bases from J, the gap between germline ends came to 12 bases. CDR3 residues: CASSLGPSYGYTF. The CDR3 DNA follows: TGTGCCAGCAGCCTGGGTCCGTCCTATGGCTACACCTTC.

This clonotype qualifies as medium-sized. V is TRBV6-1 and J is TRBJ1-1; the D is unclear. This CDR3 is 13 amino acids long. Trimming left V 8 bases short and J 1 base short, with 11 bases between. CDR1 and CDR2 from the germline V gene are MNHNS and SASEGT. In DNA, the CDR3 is TGTGCCAGCGGGAGGATGGAGAACACTGAAGCTTTCTTT. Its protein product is CASGRMENTEAFF.

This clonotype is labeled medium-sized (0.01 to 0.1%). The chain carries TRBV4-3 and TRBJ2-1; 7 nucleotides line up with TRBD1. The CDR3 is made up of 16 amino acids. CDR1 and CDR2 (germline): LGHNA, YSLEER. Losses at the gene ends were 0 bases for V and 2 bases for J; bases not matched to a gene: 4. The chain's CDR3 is CASSQETGEPYNEQFF. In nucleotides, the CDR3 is TGCGCCAGCAGCCAAGAAACAGGGGAACCCTACAATGAGCAGTTCTTC.

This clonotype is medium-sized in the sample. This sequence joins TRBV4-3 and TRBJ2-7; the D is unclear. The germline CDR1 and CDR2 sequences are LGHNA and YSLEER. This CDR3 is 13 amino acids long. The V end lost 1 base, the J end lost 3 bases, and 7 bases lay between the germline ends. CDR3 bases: TGCGCCAGCAGCCAAGGTGGTAGCTACGAGCAGTACTTC. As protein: CASSQGGSYEQYF.

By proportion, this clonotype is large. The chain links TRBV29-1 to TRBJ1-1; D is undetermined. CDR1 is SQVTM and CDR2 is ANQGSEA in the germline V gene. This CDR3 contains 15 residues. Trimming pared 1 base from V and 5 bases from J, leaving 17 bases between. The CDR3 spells CSVEAPGPFRTEAFF. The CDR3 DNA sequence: TGCAGCGTTGAAGCCCCTGGGCCCTTTAGGACTGAAGCTTTCTTT.

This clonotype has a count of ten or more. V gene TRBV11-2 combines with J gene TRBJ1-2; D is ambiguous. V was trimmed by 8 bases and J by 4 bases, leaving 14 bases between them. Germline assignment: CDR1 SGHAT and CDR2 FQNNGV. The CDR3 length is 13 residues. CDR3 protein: CASQEVPSYGYTF. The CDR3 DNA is TGTGCCAGCCAGGAGGTCCCCTCCTATGGCTACACCTTC.

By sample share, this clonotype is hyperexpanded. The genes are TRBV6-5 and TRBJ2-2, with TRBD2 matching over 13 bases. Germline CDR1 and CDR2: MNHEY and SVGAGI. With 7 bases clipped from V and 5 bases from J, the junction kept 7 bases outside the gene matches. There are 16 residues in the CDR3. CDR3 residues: CASTPTSGGGTGELFF. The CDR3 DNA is TGTGCCAGCACCCCTACTAGCGGGGGGGGAACCGGGGAGCTGTTTTTT.

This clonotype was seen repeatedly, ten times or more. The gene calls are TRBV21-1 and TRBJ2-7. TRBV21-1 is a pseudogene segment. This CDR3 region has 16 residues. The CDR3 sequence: CASSKLGRVSSYEQYF. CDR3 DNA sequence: TGTGCCAGCAGCAAATTAGGACGGGTTAGCTCCTACGAGCAGTACTTC.

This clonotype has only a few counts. In DNA form, the CDR3 reads TGCAGCGTTGGAGGGGACAATCCCTACGAGCAGTACTTC. It encodes CSVGGDNPYEQYF. The rearrangement links TRBV29-1 to TRBJ2-7; D is perhaps TRBD1 (6 bases). The CDR3 extends over 13 amino acids. Germline V gene lookup returns CDR1 SQVTM and CDR2 ANQGSEA. V lost 4 bases, J lost 2 bases, and 12 bases lay in between.

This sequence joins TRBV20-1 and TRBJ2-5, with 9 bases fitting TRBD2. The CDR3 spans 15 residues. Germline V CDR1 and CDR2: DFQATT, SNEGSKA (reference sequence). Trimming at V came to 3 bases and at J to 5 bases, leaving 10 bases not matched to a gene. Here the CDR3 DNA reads TGCAGTGCTAGGATTAGCGGGAGAGATCGTGAGACCCAGTACTTC. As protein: CSARISGRDRETQYF.

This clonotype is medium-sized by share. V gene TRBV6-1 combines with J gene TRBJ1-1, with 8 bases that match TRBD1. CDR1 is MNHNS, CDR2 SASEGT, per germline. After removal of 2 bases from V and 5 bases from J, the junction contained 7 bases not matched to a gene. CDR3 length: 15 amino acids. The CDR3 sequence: CASSEILDRATEAFF. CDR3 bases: TGTGCCAGCAGTGAAATTTTGGACAGGGCGACTGAAGCTTTCTTT.